The 8 T cell receptor beta chains reported below all come from one sample, sequenced in a study of cytomegalovirus exposure and HLA in healthy donors. Primers: 60 Vbeta forward and 13 Jbeta reverse. Produced via immunoSEQ multiplex PCR; TCRdb's table is partial and in-frame only. The sample contains some 120,000 clones, about 80% of which appear only once. The sample taken for sequencing was PBMCs. Receptors originate from a man aged 25 to 45 in good health and CMV-seropositive.

The chain employs TRBV30 and TRBJ2-3; D is perhaps TRBD1 (5 bases). V gave up 0 bases and J gave up 4 bases, with 8 bases separating them. Germline-derived CDR1 and CDR2 are GTSNPN and SVGIG (reference sequence). The CDR3 spans 13 residues. CDR3: CAWSVTRADTQYF. The CDR3 DNA reads TGTGCCTGGAGTGTTACCAGGGCAGATACGCAGTATTTT.

CDR3 sequence reads: CATRVARDYNSPLHF. The CDR3 DNA reads TGTGCCACCAGGGTAGCCCGAGACTATAATTCACCCCTCCACTTT. V is TRBV6-1 and J is TRBJ1-6; weak D call: TRBD1 (5 bases). The CDR3 totals 15 residues. Germline loops: CDR1 MNHNS, CDR2 SASEGT. V was pared by 10 bases and J by 3 bases, with 16 bases between.

This clone was seen a single time. This chain joins TRBV4-1 and TRBJ1-2; D might be TRBD1 (5 bases). V lost 1 base, J lost 0 bases, and 9 bases lay in between. Germline V CDR1 and CDR2: MGHRA, YSYEKL. CDR3 size: 15 residues. In DNA form, the CDR3 reads TGCGCCAGCAGCCAAGGGGGGGGAGCTAACTATGGCTACACCTTC. It codes for CASSQGGGANYGYTF.

This clone occurred a few times. The chain employs TRBV5-6 and TRBJ2-3; D perhaps matches TRBD2 (7 bases). The V end was cut by 2 bases, the J end by 3 bases, with 13 bases between. CDR1 and CDR2 (germline): SGHDT, YYEEEE. The CDR3 length is 15 residues. The CDR3 region has the DNA TGTGCCAGCAGCTTAAGGGGGGGCGGGACAGATACGCAGTATTTT. This encodes CASSLRGGGTDTQYF.

The V call is TRBV5-4, the J call TRBJ1-2; perhaps TRBD1 as D (5 bases). This CDR3 has 13 amino acids. The germline CDR1 and CDR2 sequences are SGHNT and YYREEE (reference sequence). Trimming shortened V by 4 bases and J by 3 bases, and 10 bases separated the two germline ends. The CDR3 reads CASSRGGDYGYTF. The CDR3 DNA sequence: TGTGCCAGCAGCCGTGGGGGGGACTATGGCTACACCTTC. Full variable domain (outside the CDR3, taken from reference TRBV5-4 and TRBJ1-2): ETGVTQSPTHLIKTRGQQVTLRCSSQSGHNTVSWYQQALGQGPQFIFQYYREEENGRGNFPPRFSGLQFPNYSSELNVNALELDDSALYLCASSRGGDYGYTFGSGTRLTVV.

The chain combines TRBV9 with TRBJ1-2, with D hard to call. Germline V gene sequence: CDR1 SGDLS, CDR2 YYNGEE. The CDR3 is made up of 13 amino acids. The V and J ends lost 0 bases and 3 bases respectively, with 6 bases between them. The CDR3 loop reads CASSVVGDYGYTF. As DNA, the CDR3 is TGTGCCAGCAGCGTAGTAGGAGACTATGGCTACACCTTC.

The genes are TRBV9 and TRBJ2-5; D uncertain. With 3 bases removed from V and 3 bases from J, the gap between germline ends came to 3 bases. CDR1 is SGDLS, CDR2 YYNGEE, per germline. This CDR3 region has 11 residues. CDR3 coding DNA: TGTGCCAGCAGCGGCGAAGAGACCCAGTACTTC. Encoded protein: CASSGEETQYF.

J is TRBJ1-2 and V is TRBV19, with D uncertain. This CDR3 comprises 13 residues. V was clipped by 3 bases and J by 2 bases, with 7 bases between them. Per germline, CDR1 LNHDA and CDR2 SQIVND (reference sequence). CDR3 amino acids: CASSMGTNYGYTF. The DNA of the CDR3 is TGTGCCAGTAGTATGGGCACAAACTATGGCTACACCTTC.